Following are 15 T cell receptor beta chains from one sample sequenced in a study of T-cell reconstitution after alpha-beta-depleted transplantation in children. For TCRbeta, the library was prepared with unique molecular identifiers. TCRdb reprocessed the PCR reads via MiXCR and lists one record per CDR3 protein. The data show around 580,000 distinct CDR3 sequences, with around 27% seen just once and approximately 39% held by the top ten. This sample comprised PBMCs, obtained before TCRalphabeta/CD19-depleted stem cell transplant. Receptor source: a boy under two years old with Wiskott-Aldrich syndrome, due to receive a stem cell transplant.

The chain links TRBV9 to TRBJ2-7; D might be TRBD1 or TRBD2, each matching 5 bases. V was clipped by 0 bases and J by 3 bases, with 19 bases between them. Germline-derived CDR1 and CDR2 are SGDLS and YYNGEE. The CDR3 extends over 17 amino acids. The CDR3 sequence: CASSVVGTGSTFYEQYF. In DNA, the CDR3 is TGTGCCAGCAGCGTAGTCGGGACCGGATCCACCTTCTACGAGCAGTACTTC.

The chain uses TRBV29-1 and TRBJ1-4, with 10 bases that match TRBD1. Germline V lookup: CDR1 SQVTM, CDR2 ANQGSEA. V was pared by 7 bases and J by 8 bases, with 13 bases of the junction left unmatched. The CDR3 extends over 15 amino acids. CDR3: CSASPGTGVREKLFF. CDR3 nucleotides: TGCAGCGCCAGTCCCGGGACAGGGGTGAGGGAAAAACTGTTTTTT.

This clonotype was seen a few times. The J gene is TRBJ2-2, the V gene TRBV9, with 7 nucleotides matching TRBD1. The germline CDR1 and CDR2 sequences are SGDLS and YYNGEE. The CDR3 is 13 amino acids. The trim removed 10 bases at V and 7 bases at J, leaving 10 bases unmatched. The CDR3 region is CAGAQGIGGELFF. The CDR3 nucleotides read TGTGCCGGTGCACAGGGGATTGGCGGGGAGCTGTTTTTT.

Here the CDR3 reads CASSPTTRTSGLETQYF. The CDR3 DNA sequence: TGTGCCAGCAGCCCCACCACGCGGACTAGCGGTCTGGAGACCCAGTACTTC. V is TRBV4-2 and J is TRBJ2-5; 10 bases match TRBD2. The V and J ends lost 4 bases and 5 bases, in that order; junction bases with no gene match: 13. CDR3 size: 17 residues. CDR1 is LGHNA and CDR2 is YNFKEQ in the germline V gene.

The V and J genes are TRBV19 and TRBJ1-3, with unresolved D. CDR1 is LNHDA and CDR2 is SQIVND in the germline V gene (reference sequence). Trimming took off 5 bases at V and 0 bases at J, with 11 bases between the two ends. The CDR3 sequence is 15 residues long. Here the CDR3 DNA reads TGTGCCAGTAGTGTCGGACGGAGCTCTGGAAACACCATATATTTT. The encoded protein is CASSVGRSSGNTIYF.

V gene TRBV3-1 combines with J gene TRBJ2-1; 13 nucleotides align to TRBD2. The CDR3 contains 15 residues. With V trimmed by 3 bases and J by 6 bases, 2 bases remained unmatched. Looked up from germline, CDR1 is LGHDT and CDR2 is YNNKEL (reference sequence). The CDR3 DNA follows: TGTGCCAGCAGCCAGGGACTAGCGGGATTCAATGAGCAGTTCTTC. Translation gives CASSQGLAGFNEQFF.

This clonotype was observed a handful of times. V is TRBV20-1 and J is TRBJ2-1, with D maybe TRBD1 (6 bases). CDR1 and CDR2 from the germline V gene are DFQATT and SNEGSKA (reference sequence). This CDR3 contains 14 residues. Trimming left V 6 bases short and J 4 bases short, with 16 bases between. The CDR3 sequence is CSAGPRTAYNEQFF. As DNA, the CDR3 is TGCAGTGCAGGCCCTCGGACAGCTTACAATGAGCAGTTCTTC.

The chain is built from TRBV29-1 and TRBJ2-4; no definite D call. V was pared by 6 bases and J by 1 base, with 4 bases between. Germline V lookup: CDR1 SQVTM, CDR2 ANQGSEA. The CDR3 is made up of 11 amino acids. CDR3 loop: CSVGAKNIQYF. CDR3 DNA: TGCAGCGTCGGGGCCAAAAACATTCAGTACTTC.

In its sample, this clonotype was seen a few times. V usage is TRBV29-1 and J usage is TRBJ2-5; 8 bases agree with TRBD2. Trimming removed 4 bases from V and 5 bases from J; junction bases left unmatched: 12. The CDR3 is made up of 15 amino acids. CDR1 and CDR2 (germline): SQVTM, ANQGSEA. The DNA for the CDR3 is TGCAGCGTTGGAGACCATAGCGGGATCTGGGAGACCCAGTACTTC. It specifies CSVGDHSGIWETQYF.

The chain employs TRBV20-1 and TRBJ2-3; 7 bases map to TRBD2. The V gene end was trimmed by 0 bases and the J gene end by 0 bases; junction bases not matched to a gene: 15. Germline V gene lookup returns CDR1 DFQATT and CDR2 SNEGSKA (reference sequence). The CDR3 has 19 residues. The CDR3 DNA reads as TGCAGTGCTAGAGATTTGTGGACCGCCGGGAGGAGTAGCACAGATACGCAGTATTTT. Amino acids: CSARDLWTAGRSSTDTQYF.

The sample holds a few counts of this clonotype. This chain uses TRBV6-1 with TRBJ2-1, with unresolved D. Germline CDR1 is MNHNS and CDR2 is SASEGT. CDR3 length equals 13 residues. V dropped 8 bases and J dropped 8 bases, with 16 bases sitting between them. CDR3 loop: CASSPARSDEQFF. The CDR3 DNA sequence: TGTGCCAGCTCCCCGGCCCGGAGTGATGAGCAGTTCTTC.

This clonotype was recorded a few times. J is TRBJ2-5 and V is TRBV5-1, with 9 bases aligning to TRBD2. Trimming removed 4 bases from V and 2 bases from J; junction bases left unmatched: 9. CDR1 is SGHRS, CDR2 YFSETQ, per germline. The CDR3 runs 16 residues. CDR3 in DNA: TGCGCCAGCAGCATTAGGACTAGCGCGCCACAAGAGACCCAGTACTTC. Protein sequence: CASSIRTSAPQETQYF.

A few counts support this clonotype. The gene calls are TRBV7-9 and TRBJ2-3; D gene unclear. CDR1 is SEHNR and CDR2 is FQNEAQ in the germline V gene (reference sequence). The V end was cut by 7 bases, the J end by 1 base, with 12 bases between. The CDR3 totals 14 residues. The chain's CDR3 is CASMVGRGTDTQYF. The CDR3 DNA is TGTGCCAGCATGGTGGGTCGGGGCACAGATACGCAGTATTTT. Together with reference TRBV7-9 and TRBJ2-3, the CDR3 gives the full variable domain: DTGVSQNPRHKITKRGQNVTFRCDPISEHNRLYWYRQTLGQGPEFLTYFQNEAQLEKSRLLSDRFSAERPKGSFSTLEIQRTEQGDSAMYLCASMVGRGTDTQYFGPGTRLTVL.

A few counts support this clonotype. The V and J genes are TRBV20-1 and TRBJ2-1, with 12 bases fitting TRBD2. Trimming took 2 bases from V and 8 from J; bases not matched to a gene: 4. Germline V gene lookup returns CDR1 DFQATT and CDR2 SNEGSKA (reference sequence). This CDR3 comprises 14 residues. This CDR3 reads CSARRTSGNDEQFF. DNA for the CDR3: TGCAGTGCTAGAAGGACTAGCGGGAACGATGAGCAGTTCTTC.

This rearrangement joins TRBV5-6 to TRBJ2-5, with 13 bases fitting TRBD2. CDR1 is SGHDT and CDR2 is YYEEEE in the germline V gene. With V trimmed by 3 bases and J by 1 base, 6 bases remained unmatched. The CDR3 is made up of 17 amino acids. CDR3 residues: CASSSGTSGTFQETQYF. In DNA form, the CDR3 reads TGTGCCAGCAGCTCCGGGACTAGCGGGACTTTCCAAGAGACCCAGTACTTC.